The 3 T cell receptor beta chains below come from one sample, sequenced in a study of radiation and T cells in renal cell carcinoma. Produced via immunoSEQ multiplex PCR; TCRdb's table is partial and in-frame only. Found here are roughly 130,000 clones, around 89% of them singletons; the top ten hold 5% to 6%. Time point in this sample: blood 2 weeks post-SBRT. Treatment noted: 15 Gy SBRT to primary tumor, nephrectomy 4 weeks later. This material consisted of blood, taken from a patient whose treatment included radiotherapy and nephrectomy. These receptors were collected from a woman aged 70 to 79 with renal cell carcinoma.

Only one count was recorded for this clone. The same CDR3 also results from other DNA sequences found in this sample. This sequence joins TRBV5-1 and TRBJ1-1; unclear D gene. This CDR3 region has 15 residues. The V gene's germline CDR1 is SGHRS and CDR2 YFSETQ. The ends were cut back, 0 bases at V and 0 bases at J, with 9 bases in the middle. CDR3 amino acids: CASSLAGTMNTEAFF. CDR3 coding DNA: TGCGCCAGCAGCTTGGCAGGAACCATGAACACTGAAGCTTTCTTT.

The J gene is TRBJ2-5, the V gene TRBV7-9, with 11 bases fitting TRBD2. The CDR3 sequence is 16 residues long. From germline, CDR1 is SEHNR and CDR2 FQNEAQ (reference sequence). The V gene end was trimmed by 3 bases and the J gene end by 5 bases; junction bases not matched to a gene: 8. CDR3 DNA: TGTGCCAGCAGCTTCAACCTACTAGCGGGGGTTGAGACCCAGTACTTC. Residues: CASSFNLLAGVETQYF.

This chain links TRBV7-2 with TRBJ2-7; TRBD1 agrees at 7 bases. Germline V gene sequence: CDR1 SGHTA, CDR2 FQGNSA. Trimming removed 5 bases from V and 4 bases from J; junction bases left unmatched: 8. The CDR3 has 14 amino acids. The CDR3 protein is CASSKDRYSYEQYF. In DNA form, the CDR3 reads TGTGCCAGCAGCAAGGACAGGTACAGTTACGAGCAGTACTTC.